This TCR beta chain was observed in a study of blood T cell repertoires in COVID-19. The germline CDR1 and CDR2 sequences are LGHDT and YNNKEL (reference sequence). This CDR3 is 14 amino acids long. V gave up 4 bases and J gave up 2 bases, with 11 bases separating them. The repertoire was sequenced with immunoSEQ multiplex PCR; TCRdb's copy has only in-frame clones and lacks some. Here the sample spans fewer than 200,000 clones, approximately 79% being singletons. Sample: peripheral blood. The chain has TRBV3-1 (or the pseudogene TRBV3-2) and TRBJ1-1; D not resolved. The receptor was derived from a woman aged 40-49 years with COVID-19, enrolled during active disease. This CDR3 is CASSPLAGNTEAFF. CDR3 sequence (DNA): TGTGCCAGCAGCCCGCTGGCAGGCAACACTGAAGCTTTCTTT.